These 5 T cell receptor beta chains were all obtained from the same sample, sequenced in a study of Tregs in tolerant kidney transplant recipients. Repertoires were generated with immunoSEQ multiplex PCR, while TCRdb's copy carries only in-frame clones and drops some. The repertoire holds 90,000 to 120,000 clones, with roughly 89% as singletons. The input for sequencing was CD4+ T cells from blood, taken before the transplant. These receptor sequences come from a human donor who received a combined kidney and bone marrow transplant.

This rearrangement joins TRBV7-2 to TRBJ1-5; D gene unclear. V was pared by 4 bases and J by 3 bases, with 7 bases between. The germline V gene has CDR1 SGHTA and CDR2 FQGNSA. The CDR3 is 13 residues long. The CDR3 protein is CASSYSTNQPQHF. DNA of the CDR3: TGTGCCAGCAGCTACAGCACCAATCAGCCCCAGCATTTT.

The chain links TRBV28 to TRBJ2-7, with a weak D call TRBD1 (6 bases). This CDR3 comprises 13 residues. The V gene lost 10 bases and the J gene lost 3 bases, with 16 bases spanning the gap. CDR1 is MDHEN and CDR2 is SYDVKM in the germline V gene. CDR3 bases: TGTGCCACCCTACAACAGGGCCGCTACGAGCAGTACTTC. Its protein product is CATLQQGRYEQYF.

The chain is built from TRBV6-6 and TRBJ2-1; a weak D match, TRBD1 (6 bases). The CDR3 loop spans 14 amino acids. The germline V and J ends were trimmed by 6 bases and 2 bases, with 11 bases remaining between them. Germline CDR1 MNHNY, CDR2 SVGAGI (reference sequence). The CDR3 loop reads CASSRDTTYNEQFF. The CDR3 nucleotides read TGTGCCAGCAGCCGGGACACTACCTACAATGAGCAGTTCTTC.

This chain joins TRBV19 and TRBJ1-4; maybe TRBD1 (6 bases). Germline assignment: CDR1 LNHDA and CDR2 SQIVND (reference sequence). This CDR3 is built from 13 residues. V was clipped by 5 bases and J by 8 bases, with 12 bases between them. The CDR3 DNA sequence: TGTGCCAGTAGTGCGTGGGGGCGAGAAAAACTGTTTTTT. Its translation is CASSAWGREKLFF.

V is TRBV10-3 and J is TRBJ1-1; TRBD1 agrees at 8 bases. The J segment lost 3 bases and the V segment lost 2 bases, leaving 2 bases of the junction unmatched. The germline gives CDR1 ENHRY, CDR2 SYGVKD. The CDR3 loop spans 14 amino acids. CDR3 nucleotide sequence: TGTGCCATCAGTGAGCCGACAGGGGACACTGAAGCTTTCTTT. Protein sequence: CAISEPTGDTEAFF.